The rows below give T cell receptor beta chains drawn from one sample of a study of blood T cells in healthy people across ages. TCRdb passed the 5' RACE reads through MiXCR, listing each CDR3 protein once. The profile shows about 1.1 million distinct CDR3 sequences, more than 30% of them singletons. The sequenced sample consisted of blood. These receptors all come from a man younger than 35 in good health. CDR3s include the opening cysteine and the closing phenylalanine or tryptophan. Each record gives: V gene, CDR3 length, clone size, J gene, D gene, CDR3 protein, CDR3 DNA. D genes are given only for firm matches. Rows give clone size only sometimes, using once, few, many, or a class for an expanded clone.

V: TRBV29-1; length: 13; size: few; J: TRBJ1-2; D: -; CDR3: CSVEEGGRYGYTF; DNA: TGCAGCGTTGAGGAGGGGGGCCGCTATGGCTACACCTTC
V: TRBV9; length: 18; size: few; J: TRBJ2-3; D: -; CDR3: CASSVVKGNTASTDTQYF; DNA: TGTGCCAGCAGCGTAGTAAAGGGGAACACAGCCAGCACAGATACGCAGTATTTT
V: TRBV9; length: 15; size: few; J: TRBJ1-4; D: TRBD1; CDR3: CASSAVGQGGEKLFF; DNA: TGTGCCAGCAGCGCAGTGGGACAGGGAGGTGAAAAACTGTTTTTT
V: TRBV11-2; length: 16; size: -; J: TRBJ2-3; D: TRBD2; CDR3: CASSLRTAGGTDTQYF; DNA: TGTGCCAGCAGCCTCAGGACGGCGGGGGGCACAGATACGCAGTATTTT
V: TRBV12-3/TRBV12-4; length: 15; size: -; J: TRBJ2-4; D: -; CDR3: CASSTETVAKNIQYF; DNA: TGTGCCAGCAGTACTGAGACAGTAGCCAAAAACATTCAGTACTTC
V: TRBV20-1; length: 16; size: -; J: TRBJ2-5; D: TRBD2; CDR3: CSASIDGTSGVETQYF; DNA: TGCAGTGCTAGCATTGATGGGACTAGTGGAGTTGAGACCCAGTACTTC
V: TRBV6-6; length: 12; size: -; J: TRBJ2-4; D: -; CDR3: CASSTGNDIQYF; DNA: TGTGCCAGCAGCACAGGCAATGACATTCAGTACTTC
V: TRBV9; length: 15; size: -; J: TRBJ1-2; D: -; CDR3: CASSVGRQAYYGYAF; DNA: TGTGCCAGCAGCGTAGGGCGCCAGGCCTACTATGGCTACGCCTTC
V: TRBV12-3/TRBV12-4; length: 14; size: few; J: TRBJ1-5; D: -; CDR3: CASTRGSSNQPQHF; DNA: TGTGCCAGCACCCGGGGGTCTAGCAATCAGCCCCAGCATTTT
V: TRBV29-1; length: 13; size: -; J: TRBJ1-2; D: TRBD1; CDR3: CSVDPQGDYGYTF; DNA: TGCAGCGTTGATCCCCAGGGGGACTATGGCTACACCTTC
V: TRBV12-3/TRBV12-4; length: 13; size: -; J: TRBJ2-1; D: TRBD1; CDR3: CASSFWDRGEQFF; DNA: TGTGCCAGCAGTTTCTGGGACAGGGGTGAGCAGTTCTTC
V: TRBV28; length: 14; size: many; J: TRBJ2-1; D: TRBD1; CDR3: CASETGTGYNEQFF; DNA: TGTGCCAGTGAAACCGGGACAGGATACAATGAGCAGTTCTTC
V: TRBV2; length: 13; size: -; J: TRBJ2-5; D: -; CDR3: CASSDSRKETQDF; DNA: TGTGCCAGCAGTGACTCGCGGAAAGAGACCCAGGACTTC
V: TRBV4-1; length: 23; size: -; J: TRBJ2-5; D: -; CDR3: CASSQVASTKPGHKRRGKETQYF; DNA: TGCGCCAGCAGCCAAGTCGCGTCCACCAAGCCGGGACACAAAAGAAGGGGAAAAGAGACCCAGTACTTC
V: TRBV4-3; length: 18; size: few; J: TRBJ2-3; D: TRBD2; CDR3: CASSQDGIGGGRVDTQYF; DNA: TGCGCCAGCAGCCAAGATGGTATCGGGGGGGGCCGGGTAGATACGCAGTATTTT
V: TRBV20-1; length: 15; size: -; J: TRBJ1-5; D: -; CDR3: CSARGRGGARQPQHF; DNA: TGCAGTGCTAGAGGCCGGGGGGGGGCTCGACAGCCCCAGCATTTT
V: TRBV7-8; length: 14; size: -; J: TRBJ1-4; D: -; CDR3: CASSLRQTNEKLFF; DNA: TGTGCCAGCAGCTTGAGGCAAACTAATGAAAAACTGTTTTTT